A selection of T cell receptor beta chains follows, all from one sample in a study of OX40 agonist ivuxolimab in advanced cancers. The protocol was immunoSEQ multiplex PCR, while the TCRdb copy is restricted to in-frame clones and leaves out a portion. Among 14,000 or so clones listed, about 76% were seen once. The specimen comprised CD4+ or CD8+ T cells sorted from blood, sampled in a trial of the OX40 agonist ivuxolimab. These receptors came from an adult with an advanced solid tumor such as melanoma, head and neck, liver or kidney cancer. The CDR3 runs from the conserved cysteine through the conserved F or W. The order of the fields is V gene, D gene, clone size, J gene, CDR3 protein, CDR3 DNA. The D gene is left open where the match is weak. Clone size is stated in some rows and not others, as once, few, many or a class when expanded.

v_gene: TRBV28; d_gene: -; abundance: -; j_gene: TRBJ2-1; CDR3aa: CASLTISSYNEQFF; CDR3nt: TGTGCCAGCCTCACAATTAGCTCCTACAATGAGCAGTTCTTC
v_gene: TRBV5-6; d_gene: -; abundance: once; j_gene: TRBJ2-2; CDR3aa: CASSLVQGDTGELFF; CDR3nt: TGTGCCAGCAGCTTGGTTCAGGGCGACACCGGGGAGCTGTTTTTT
v_gene: TRBV13; d_gene: -; abundance: -; j_gene: TRBJ2-5; CDR3aa: CASSWLTESQETQYF; CDR3nt: TGTGCCAGCAGCTGGCTCACGGAGAGCCAAGAGACCCAGTACTTC
v_gene: TRBV28; d_gene: TRBD2; abundance: -; j_gene: TRBJ2-7; CDR3aa: CASSPLAGGPREQYF; CDR3nt: TGTGCCAGCAGCCCTTTAGCGGGAGGGCCCCGGGAGCAGTACTTC
v_gene: TRBV27; d_gene: TRBD2; abundance: -; j_gene: TRBJ2-1; CDR3aa: CASSSGTSGYNEQFF; CDR3nt: TGTGCCAGCAGCTCCGGGACTAGCGGTTACAATGAGCAGTTCTTC
v_gene: TRBV19; d_gene: -; abundance: -; j_gene: TRBJ1-2; CDR3aa: CASSIFGLADGYTF; CDR3nt: TGTGCCAGTAGTATATTCGGCCTGGCGGATGGCTACACCTTC
v_gene: TRBV4-2; d_gene: TRBD2; abundance: -; j_gene: TRBJ2-7; CDR3aa: CASSPTTSGGRHEQYF; CDR3nt: TGTGCCAGCAGCCCTACGACTAGCGGGGGCCGTCACGAGCAGTACTTC
v_gene: TRBV2; d_gene: TRBD1; abundance: once; j_gene: TRBJ2-1; CDR3aa: CASGTEEYSYNEQFF; CDR3nt: TGTGCCAGCGGGACAGAAGAGTACTCCTACAATGAGCAGTTCTTC
v_gene: TRBV5-8; d_gene: TRBD1; abundance: medium-sized; j_gene: TRBJ2-1; CDR3aa: CASSLITGTGGMRNEQFF; CDR3nt: TGTGCCAGCAGCTTGATAACAGGGACAGGGGGGATGCGCAATGAGCAGTTCTTC
v_gene: TRBV4-2; d_gene: TRBD2; abundance: -; j_gene: TRBJ2-7; CDR3aa: CASSLRASGSGGQYF; CDR3nt: TGTGCCAGCAGCCTCAGGGCTAGCGGGTCGGGGGGGCAGTACTTC
v_gene: TRBV28; d_gene: TRBD1; abundance: -; j_gene: TRBJ2-7; CDR3aa: CATSDRVMLEQYF; CDR3nt: TGTGCCACCAGTGACAGGGTCATGCTGGAGCAGTACTTC
v_gene: TRBV7-9; d_gene: -; abundance: -; j_gene: TRBJ1-1; CDR3aa: CASSPRQAYTEAFF; CDR3nt: TGTGCCAGCAGCCCCCGACAGGCATACACTGAAGCTTTCTTT
v_gene: TRBV7-9; d_gene: -; abundance: -; j_gene: TRBJ2-3; CDR3aa: CASSFVQGLSDTQYF; CDR3nt: TGTGCCAGCAGCTTTGTGCAGGGACTCTCAGATACGCAGTATTTT
v_gene: TRBV5-6; d_gene: -; abundance: -; j_gene: TRBJ2-7; CDR3aa: CASSLTSSSYEQYF; CDR3nt: TGTGCCAGCAGCTTGACAAGCAGCTCCTACGAGCAGTACTTC
v_gene: TRBV6-6; d_gene: -; abundance: -; j_gene: TRBJ2-7; CDR3aa: CASSYEAAYEQYF; CDR3nt: TGTGCCAGCAGTTACGAAGCCGCCTACGAGCAGTACTTC
v_gene: TRBV5-1; d_gene: -; abundance: few; j_gene: TRBJ1-1; CDR3aa: CASSLALTTEAFF; CDR3nt: TGCGCCAGCAGCTTGGCCCTTACAACTGAAGCTTTCTTT
v_gene: TRBV27; d_gene: -; abundance: -; j_gene: TRBJ2-7; CDR3aa: CASMDTSWEQYF; CDR3nt: TGTGCCAGCATGGACACCTCTTGGGAGCAGTACTTC
v_gene: TRBV28; d_gene: TRBD1; abundance: -; j_gene: TRBJ1-1; CDR3aa: CASSLTDRGRHLNTEAFF; CDR3nt: TGTGCCAGCAGTTTAACCGACAGGGGGCGCCATCTGAACACTGAAGCTTTCTTT
v_gene: TRBV2; d_gene: -; abundance: once; j_gene: TRBJ2-5; CDR3aa: CASSDLAGQETQYF; CDR3nt: TGTGCCAGCAGTGATCTCGCGGGCCAAGAGACCCAGTACTTC
v_gene: TRBV10-3; d_gene: -; abundance: -; j_gene: TRBJ2-3; CDR3aa: CAISESGATLDTQYF; CDR3nt: TGTGCCATCAGTGAGTCTGGGGCTACACTCGATACGCAGTATTTT
v_gene: TRBV27; d_gene: TRBD1; abundance: -; j_gene: TRBJ2-7; CDR3aa: CASSLGDRYEQYF; CDR3nt: TGTGCCAGCAGTTTAGGGGACAGGTACGAGCAGTACTTC
v_gene: TRBV5-8; d_gene: -; abundance: few; j_gene: TRBJ1-2; CDR3aa: CASSLGKLRYGYTF; CDR3nt: TGTGCCAGCAGCTTGGGGAAACTTCGCTATGGCTACACCTTC
v_gene: TRBV4-1; d_gene: -; abundance: -; j_gene: TRBJ2-2; CDR3aa: CASSHLNTGELFF; CDR3nt: TGCGCCAGCAGCCACCTAAACACCGGGGAGCTGTTTTTT
v_gene: TRBV5-1; d_gene: -; abundance: -; j_gene: TRBJ2-7; CDR3aa: CASSLPQEYEQYF; CDR3nt: TGCGCCAGCAGCCTACCGCAGGAATACGAGCAGTACTTC
v_gene: TRBV29-1; d_gene: -; abundance: -; j_gene: TRBJ1-2; CDR3aa: CSVRGREYGYTF; CDR3nt: TGCAGCGTTCGGGGCAGAGAGTATGGCTACACCTTC
v_gene: TRBV19; d_gene: -; abundance: medium-sized; j_gene: TRBJ1-6; CDR3aa: CASTNPSNSPLHF; CDR3nt: TGTGCCAGCACAAACCCTTCCAATTCACCCCTCCACTTT
v_gene: TRBV5-4; d_gene: -; abundance: once; j_gene: TRBJ1-6; CDR3aa: CASSAWTENSPLHF; CDR3nt: TGTGCCAGCAGCGCATGGACAGAGAATTCACCCCTCCACTTT
v_gene: TRBV27; d_gene: -; abundance: -; j_gene: TRBJ1-5; CDR3aa: CASSLSSRGNQPQHF; CDR3nt: TGTGCCAGCAGTTTATCGAGCAGGGGCAATCAGCCCCAGCATTTT
v_gene: TRBV7-8; d_gene: TRBD1; abundance: -; j_gene: TRBJ1-4; CDR3aa: CASSLADRVGEKLFF; CDR3nt: TGTGCCAGCAGCTTAGCGGACAGGGTAGGGGAAAAACTGTTTTTT
v_gene: TRBV29-1; d_gene: -; abundance: -; j_gene: TRBJ1-2; CDR3aa: CSTPGYGYTF; CDR3nt: TGCAGCACCCCAGGTTATGGCTACACCTTC
v_gene: TRBV6-5; d_gene: -; abundance: once; j_gene: TRBJ2-2; CDR3aa: CASSYRAENTGELFF; CDR3nt: TGTGCCAGCAGTTACCGGGCCGAGAACACCGGGGAGCTGTTTTTT
v_gene: TRBV27; d_gene: TRBD1; abundance: once; j_gene: TRBJ2-7; CDR3aa: CASSLRDRSYEQYF; CDR3nt: TGTGCCAGCAGTCTCCGGGACAGGTCCTACGAGCAGTACTTC
v_gene: TRBV19; d_gene: TRBD2; abundance: -; j_gene: TRBJ2-1; CDR3aa: CASNAGGTYNEQFF; CDR3nt: TGTGCCAGTAATGCGGGGGGAACCTACAATGAGCAGTTCTTC
v_gene: TRBV7-3; d_gene: TRBD2; abundance: -; j_gene: TRBJ2-1; CDR3aa: CASSSWETSGSYNEQFF; CDR3nt: TGTGCCAGCAGCTCGTGGGAAACTAGCGGCTCCTACAATGAGCAGTTCTTC
v_gene: TRBV6-6; d_gene: -; abundance: -; j_gene: TRBJ1-5; CDR3aa: CASGLGDTGNQPQHF; CDR3nt: TGTGCCAGCGGTCTCGGGGATACGGGAAATCAGCCCCAGCATTTT
v_gene: TRBV5-6; d_gene: -; abundance: -; j_gene: TRBJ1-2; CDR3aa: CASSLIRTNYGYTF; CDR3nt: TGTGCCAGCAGCTTGATTCGGACCAACTATGGCTACACCTTC
v_gene: TRBV27; d_gene: TRBD2; abundance: -; j_gene: TRBJ2-7; CDR3aa: CASSHPAGGSGEQYF; CDR3nt: TGTGCCAGCAGTCACCCAGCGGGAGGGTCTGGGGAGCAGTACTTC
v_gene: TRBV27; d_gene: -; abundance: -; j_gene: TRBJ1-5; CDR3aa: CASSLGYSNQPQHF; CDR3nt: TGTGCCAGCAGTTTGGGTTATAGCAATCAGCCCCAGCATTTT
v_gene: TRBV6-5; d_gene: -; abundance: -; j_gene: TRBJ2-7; CDR3aa: CASRLRDNPYEQYF; CDR3nt: TGTGCCAGCAGGCTCCGGGACAACCCCTACGAGCAGTACTTC
v_gene: TRBV14; d_gene: -; abundance: -; j_gene: TRBJ2-1; CDR3aa: CASSEARYNEQFF; CDR3nt: TGTGCCAGCAGCGAGGCGAGGTACAATGAGCAGTTCTTC
v_gene: TRBV5-6; d_gene: TRBD2; abundance: -; j_gene: TRBJ2-1; CDR3aa: CASSLSDLAGGYEQFF; CDR3nt: TGTGCCAGCAGCTTGTCGGATCTAGCGGGAGGGTATGAGCAGTTCTTC
v_gene: TRBV7-9; d_gene: -; abundance: -; j_gene: TRBJ2-2; CDR3aa: CATMGQGRTGELFF; CDR3nt: TGTGCCACCATGGGTCAGGGACGCACCGGGGAGCTGTTTTTT
v_gene: TRBV28; d_gene: -; abundance: -; j_gene: TRBJ2-3; CDR3aa: CASSFHITDTQYF; CDR3nt: TGTGCCAGCAGTTTCCACATCACAGATACGCAGTATTTT